Each of the 11 T cell receptor beta chains below was sequenced from the same sample in a study of shared clonotypes between healthy human individuals. Only in-frame clones appear in the TCRdb table, and some are missing; sequencing was by immunoSEQ multiplex PCR. The table includes some 1.4 million clones, roughly 96% detected once. The sequenced material came from naive CD4+ T cells sorted from blood. The subset denotes: CD45RA+ positively selected. The receptors originated from a man younger than 40 in good health.

The V and J genes are TRBV6-5 and TRBJ2-5; 9 positions agree with TRBD1. J gave up 2 bases and V 1 base, and 5 bases lay outside the gene matches. Germline V gene data show CDR1 as MNHEY and CDR2 as SVGAGI. This CDR3 comprises 16 residues. CDR3 loop: CASSYFPDRGQETQYF. The CDR3 DNA reads as TGTGCCAGCAGTTACTTCCCGGACAGGGGACAAGAGACCCAGTACTTC.

V gene TRBV7-2 combines with J gene TRBJ1-2, with a possible D match to TRBD1 (5 bases). This CDR3 has 14 amino acids. Germline CDR1 SGHTA, CDR2 FQGNSA. V was clipped by 2 bases and J by 3 bases, with 10 bases between them. This chain's CDR3 is CASSLLPGDYGYTF. CDR3 DNA: TGTGCCAGCAGCTTATTACCGGGGGACTATGGCTACACCTTC.

The chain recombines TRBV4-2 with TRBJ2-5, with 8 bases that match TRBD1. CDR1 and CDR2 from the germline V gene are LGHNA and YNFKEQ. Trimming at V came to 4 bases and at J to 2 bases, leaving 6 bases not matched to a gene. This CDR3 comprises 15 residues. The CDR3 is CASSLDRASQETQYF. The CDR3 DNA is TGTGCCAGCAGCCTGGACAGGGCCAGTCAAGAGACCCAGTACTTC.

A single count supports this clone. The chain joins TRBV5-1 to TRBJ2-1; 12 bases line up with TRBD2. Germline loops: CDR1 SGHRS, CDR2 YFSETQ. The V and J ends lost 5 bases and 6 bases, in that order; junction bases with no gene match: 3. The CDR3 spans 14 residues. Here the CDR3 reads CASSGLAGTNEQFF. CDR3 bases: TGCGCCAGCAGTGGACTAGCGGGAACCAATGAGCAGTTCTTC.

This chain connects TRBV5-1 to TRBJ2-7; D is undetermined. The CDR3 extends over 11 amino acids. The germline V gene encodes CDR1 SGHRS and CDR2 YFSETQ. V was pared by 4 bases and J by 3 bases, with 5 bases between. CDR3 nucleotide sequence: TGCGCCAGCAGCGCAGGCTACGAGCAGTACTTC. Translation gives CASSAGYEQYF.

This clone was seen just once. The chain combines TRBV28 with TRBJ2-6, with D possibly being TRBD1 (6 bases). Trimming removed 8 bases at V and 4 bases at J, with 9 bases between. Germline-derived CDR1 and CDR2 are MDHEN and SYDVKM. The CDR3 consists of 13 residues. The CDR3 protein is CASHGQGANVLTF. The CDR3 DNA reads TGTGCCAGCCACGGACAGGGGGCCAACGTCCTGACTTTC.

J is TRBJ1-4 and V is TRBV2; 10 nucleotides align to TRBD1. CDR1 and CDR2 (germline): SNHLY, FYNNEI. Losses at the gene ends were 5 bases for V and 6 bases for J; bases not matched to a gene: 6. The CDR3 runs 15 residues. The CDR3 loop is CASSRQGAWDEKLFF. The CDR3 coding sequence is TGTGCCAGCAGTCGACAGGGGGCGTGGGATGAAAAACTGTTTTTT.

The CDR3 bases are TGTGCCAGCAGCGTAGAGGGGATTAGCACAGATACGCAGTATTTT. This codes for CASSVEGISTDTQYF. The rearrangement links TRBV9 to TRBJ2-3; tentative D call: TRBD1 (5 bases). The CDR3 is made up of 15 amino acids. Germline CDR1 is SGDLS and CDR2 is YYNGEE. Trimming took 0 bases from V and 0 from J, leaving 8 bases between them.

Points on this clone: Distinct nucleotide sequences in the sample also encode this CDR3. The rearrangement uses TRBV9 and TRBJ2-7, with TRBD2 matching over 8 bases. V shed 0 bases, J shed 1 base, and the junction held 3 bases outside the gene matches. Per germline, CDR1 SGDLS and CDR2 YYNGEE. The CDR3 runs to 15 residues. CDR3 residues: CASSVGGRNSYEQYF. CDR3 sequence (DNA): TGTGCCAGCAGCGTAGGCGGGAGGAATTCCTACGAGCAGTACTTC.

The chain joins TRBV29-1 to TRBJ1-2; unclear D gene. This CDR3 has 11 residues. The ends were cut back, 6 bases at V and 5 bases at J, with 10 bases in the middle. Germline CDR1 reads SQVTM; CDR2 reads ANQGSEA. The CDR3 region is CSVNRIYGYTF. The CDR3 DNA follows: TGCAGCGTAAACCGGATATATGGCTACACCTTC. Based on the CDR3 plus reference TRBV29-1 and TRBJ1-2, the full variable domain is SAVISQKPSRDICQRGTSLTIQCQVDSQVTMMFWYRQQPGQSLTLIATANQGSEATYESGFVIDKFPISRPNLTFSTLTVSNMSPEDSSIYLCSVNRIYGYTFGSGTRLTVV.

The CDR3 DNA follows: TGTGCCAGCGGGGGCAGGGTGGAGGGCTACACCTTC. Amino acids: CASGGRVEGYTF. J is TRBJ1-2 and V is TRBV6-6; a weak D match, TRBD1 (6 bases). Germline V gene data show CDR1 as MNHNY and CDR2 as SVGAGI (reference sequence). V was pared by 8 bases and J by 8 bases, with 15 bases between. The CDR3 has 12 residues.